A selection of T cell receptor beta chains follows, all from one sample in a study of T cell changes during pregnancy in multiple sclerosis. Method: immunoSEQ multiplex PCR; TCRdb's copy keeps in-frame clones and lacks some. The repertoire includes approximately 65,000 clones, approximately 91% of them detected once, and about 0.8% sits in the top ten. The specimen was CD4+ T cells from peripheral blood mononuclear cells, collected in the first trimester of pregnancy. These receptors were taken from a female donor with multiple sclerosis, enrolled in a pregnancy study. The CDR3 runs from the conserved cysteine through the conserved F or W. The D gene is left open where the match is weak.

V gene	D gene	J gene	CDR3 DNA	CDR3 protein
TRBV5-8	.	TRBJ2-7	TGTGCCAGCAGCTTACTAGGGATCCGCTACGAGCAGTACTTC	CASSLLGIRYEQYF
TRBV5-4	.	TRBJ1-2	TGTGCCAGCAGCTTGGGGACAAGCTATGGCTACACCTTC	CASSLGTSYGYTF
TRBV11-2	TRBD1	TRBJ1-2	TGTGCCAGCAGCCAGGGACAGGCGGGGGGCTACACCTTC	CASSQGQAGGYTF
TRBV11-3	TRBD1	TRBJ2-3	TGTGCCAGCAGCGACAGGGGTTTGGATACGCAGTATTTT	CASSDRGLDTQYF
TRBV28	TRBD1	TRBJ1-1	TGTGCCAGCAGTCCAGACAGGGGATCTTTCTTT	CASSPDRGSFF
TRBV4-1	TRBD1	TRBJ1-2	TGCGCCAGCAGCCGAGAACAGGGGGCGAACTATGGCTACACCTTC	CASSREQGANYGYTF
TRBV30	TRBD1	TRBJ1-1	TGTGCCTGGAGTGTTGAGGGGACAGTACACACTGAAGCTTTCTTT	CAWSVEGTVHTEAFF
TRBV7-3	.	TRBJ2-3	TGTGCCAGCAGCTTAACGCGGGGAGGAGATACGCAGTATTTT	CASSLTRGGDTQYF
TRBV7-9	TRBD1	TRBJ1-6	TGTGCCAGCAGCTCCCATGACAGGGTTGGATCACCCCTCCACTTT	CASSSHDRVGSPLHF
TRBV4-1	.	TRBJ2-1	TGCGCCAGCAGCCAAGTAGGCGGCTGGGGGGATGAACTAAGGCAGTTCTTC	CASSQVGGWGDELRQFF
TRBV4-2	.	TRBJ1-1	TGTGCCAGCAGCCAAGATACAGGAGTTTACACTGAAGCTTTCTTT	CASSQDTGVYTEAFF
TRBV10-3	TRBD1	TRBJ2-2	TGTGCCACCTCATTCCCACCGACAGGGGGCCATGCGAACACCGGGGAGCTGTTTTTT	CATSFPPTGGHANTGELFF
TRBV19	.	TRBJ2-3	TGTGCCAGTAGTATCACCTCTCAGGATACGCAGTATTTT	CASSITSQDTQYF
TRBV28	.	TRBJ1-2	TGTGCCAGCAGTTTACACGGTGTTGGGCCCGACTACACCTTC	CASSLHGVGPDYTF
TRBV29-1	.	TRBJ2-3	TGCAGCGTTGACTTCCCGGGTACGCAGTATTTT	CSVDFPGTQYF
TRBV7-2	.	TRBJ1-6	TGTGCCAGCAGCTTACCGGGTGCACCCCTCCACTTT	CASSLPGAPLHF
TRBV7-2	TRBD1	TRBJ1-1	TGTGCCAGCAGCCCCCGGGACAGATTCACTGAAGCTTTCTTT	CASSPRDRFTEAFF